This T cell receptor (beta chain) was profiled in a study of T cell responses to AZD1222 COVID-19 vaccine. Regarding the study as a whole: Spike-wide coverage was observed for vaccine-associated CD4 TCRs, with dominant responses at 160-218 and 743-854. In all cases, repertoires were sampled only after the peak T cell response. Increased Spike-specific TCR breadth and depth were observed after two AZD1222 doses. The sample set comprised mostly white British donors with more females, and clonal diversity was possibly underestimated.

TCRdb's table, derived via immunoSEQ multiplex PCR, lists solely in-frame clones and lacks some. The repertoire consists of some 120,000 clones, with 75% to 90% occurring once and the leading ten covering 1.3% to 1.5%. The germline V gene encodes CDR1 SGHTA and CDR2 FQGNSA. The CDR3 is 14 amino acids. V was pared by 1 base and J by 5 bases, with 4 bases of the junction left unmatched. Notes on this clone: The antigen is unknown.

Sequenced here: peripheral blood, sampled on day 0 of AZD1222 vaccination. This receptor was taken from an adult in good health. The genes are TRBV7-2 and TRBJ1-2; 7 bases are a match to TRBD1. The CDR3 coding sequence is TGTGCCAGCAGCTTAGGAGACAGGGCATATGGCTACACCTTC. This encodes CASSLGDRAYGYTF.